Presented here are 18 T cell receptor beta chains from one specimen sequenced in a study of T-cell reconstitution after alpha-beta-depleted transplantation in children (TCRdb year 2016). Receptors were amplified or captured by PCR. Sequencing was performed on an Illumina HiSeq 2500. TCR libraries were prepared with molecular barcoding, using unique molecular identifiers to normalize TCRbeta repertoire quantification. TCRdb took the public reads, trimmed them with fastp at Q25, ran MiXCR for clone calling and kept in-frame beta chains. Every CDR3 protein is listed once, alongside the most common genes and DNA of its rows. The sample table contains 450,000 to 600,000 distinct CDR3 sequences; only one count was recorded for less than 35% of them. The ten largest make up less than 2.5% of the sample. Sequenced here: PBMCs from the stem cell graft donor, sampled from the stem cell graft. Receptor source: a human donor who donated a stem cell graft to a child with aplastic anemia.

This clonotype was picked up one time. The junction and the germline gene differ at one end; a read error may be behind it. The chain's CDR3 is CATSRGADRGAYEQNF. CDR3 nucleotides: TGTGCCACCAGCAGAGGGGCCGACAGGGGAGCCTACGAGCAGAACTTC. The chain couples TRBV15 to TRBJ2-7; 8 bases agree with TRBD1. The germline V gene has CDR1 LNHNV and CDR2 YYDKDF (reference sequence). The CDR3 covers 16 residues.

This clonotype was picked up a small number of times. The chain links TRBV29-1 to TRBJ2-2, with TRBD1 identical over 7 bases. The J segment lost 3 bases and the V segment lost 4 bases, leaving 5 bases of the junction unmatched. The CDR3 consists of 14 residues. The germline CDR1 and CDR2 sequences are SQVTM and ANQGSEA. The CDR3 protein is CSVATGAYTGELFF. CDR3 DNA: TGCAGCGTTGCCACAGGGGCGTACACCGGGGAGCTGTTTTTT.

The V gene is TRBV12-3 or TRBV12-4, the J gene TRBJ2-2; 10 bases line up with TRBD2. Losses at the gene ends were 8 bases for V and 0 bases for J; bases not matched to a gene: 12. The CDR3 consists of 18 residues. The CDR3 sequence is CASVSWGLAGANTGELFF. In DNA form, the CDR3 reads TGTGCCAGCGTCTCCTGGGGGCTAGCGGGGGCGAACACCGGGGAGCTGTTTTTT.

V and J are TRBV20-1 and TRBJ2-6; D is unclear. This CDR3 has 14 amino acids. Germline V gene lookup returns CDR1 DFQATT and CDR2 SNEGSKA (reference sequence). The V and J ends lost 6 bases and 1 base respectively, with 10 bases between them. This CDR3 is CSARTESGANVLTF. The CDR3 DNA sequence: TGCAGTGCCCGGACGGAATCTGGGGCCAACGTCCTGACTTTC.

The V and J genes are TRBV29-1 and TRBJ1-2, with no clear D. The CDR3 runs 14 residues. Germline V gives CDR1 SQVTM, CDR2 ANQGSEA. Trimming shortened V by 6 bases and J by 5 bases, and 19 bases separated the two germline ends. The CDR3 loop reads CSVGRYSPQYGYTF. CDR3 coding DNA: TGCAGCGTCGGCCGGTATTCACCGCAGTATGGCTACACCTTC.

This clonotype was picked up a small number of times. The gene calls are TRBV20-1 and TRBJ2-1; maybe TRBD2 (6 bases). The CDR3 sequence is 14 residues long. CDR1 is DFQATT and CDR2 is SNEGSKA in the germline V gene (reference sequence). Trimming cost V 2 bases and J 8 bases, with 16 bases left between them. The CDR3 loop reads CSARIGSSLYEQFF. The CDR3 bases are TGCAGTGCTAGAATCGGGAGTTCGTTATATGAGCAGTTCTTC.

The rearrangement joins TRBV12-3 or TRBV12-4 to TRBJ2-3; 11 bases map to TRBD2. This CDR3 has 15 residues. Unmatched junction bases numbered 3, after V lost 6 bases and J lost 1 base. The CDR3 loop reads CASSSTSGGTDTQYF. The CDR3 nucleotides are TGTGCCAGCAGCTCGACTAGCGGGGGCACAGATACGCAGTATTTT.

There are a few counts of this clonotype. The gene calls are TRBV7-2 and TRBJ2-3; D gene ambiguous. CDR1 is SGHTA, CDR2 FQGNSA, per germline. With 5 bases removed from V and 2 bases from J, the gap between germline ends came to 17 bases. The CDR3 extends over 16 amino acids. The CDR3 loop is CASSPRSAGPTDTQYF. The CDR3 DNA sequence: TGTGCCAGCAGCCCCAGGTCCGCAGGCCCCACAGATACGCAGTATTTT.

The chain employs TRBV20-1 and TRBJ2-2, with 7 bases lining up with TRBD1. V trimming: 1 base; J trimming: 3 bases; junction bases outside the gene matches: 8. The CDR3 spans 16 residues. Germline V gene sequence: CDR1 DFQATT, CDR2 SNEGSKA (reference sequence). For the CDR3, the DNA is TGCAGTGCTAGAGCCCCAAACAGGGGAGACACCGGGGAGCTGTTTTTT. Translation: CSARAPNRGDTGELFF.

V usage is TRBV4-3 and J usage is TRBJ2-1; 11 bases fit TRBD2. Germline CDR1 is LGHNA and CDR2 is YSLEER. CDR3 length equals 15 residues. V lost 1 base to trimming and J lost 7 bases; unmatched junction nucleotides: 3. The CDR3 loop is CASSQALAGGNEQFF. DNA of the CDR3: TGCGCCAGCAGCCAAGCTCTAGCGGGAGGTAATGAGCAGTTCTTC.

The chain carries TRBV29-1 and TRBJ2-1, with D perhaps matching TRBD2 (6 bases). This CDR3 region has 12 residues. Between the trimmed V and J ends, which lost 3 bases and 14 bases, there was a span of 17 bases. The germline CDR1 and CDR2 sequences are SQVTM and ANQGSEA. CDR3 bases: TGCAGCGTTGACCTCAGTGCGGGACTCAAGTTCTTC. It codes for CSVDLSAGLKFF.

The rearrangement links TRBV12-3 or TRBV12-4 to TRBJ2-3; D may be TRBD1 (6 bases). CDR3 length: 16 amino acids. The V end was cut by 6 bases, the J end by 4 bases, with 20 bases between. The CDR3, as DNA: TGTGCCAGCAGCCACTACAGGGCCGGCAGGTCAGATACGCAGTATTTT. This translates into CASSHYRAGRSDTQYF.

The V call is TRBV13, the J call TRBJ2-2, with 7 positions matching TRBD2. V lost 5 bases and J lost 6; bases outside the gene matches: 21. The CDR3 totals 19 residues. Germline V gene lookup returns CDR1 PRHDT and CDR2 FYEKMQ (reference sequence). The chain's CDR3 is CASSGPFRGGSEGAGELFF. CDR3 bases: TGTGCCAGCAGCGGACCCTTCCGGGGCGGGAGTGAGGGCGCCGGGGAGCTGTTTTTT.

This sequence joins TRBV30 and TRBJ1-1; the D gene is possibly TRBD1 (5 bases). This CDR3 has 12 residues. The V gene lost 5 bases and the J gene lost 3 bases, with 10 bases spanning the gap. The germline V gene has CDR1 GTSNPN and CDR2 SVGIG (reference sequence). The CDR3 loop is CAWSEGDTEAFF. DNA for the CDR3: TGTGCCTGGTCCGAAGGGGACACTGAAGCTTTCTTT.

V gene TRBV29-1 combines with J gene TRBJ1-5; perhaps TRBD1 as D (6 bases). The V gene's germline CDR1 is SQVTM and CDR2 ANQGSEA. Trimming took off 7 bases at V and 3 bases at J, with 16 bases between the two ends. There are 14 residues in the CDR3. CDR3 nucleotide sequence: TGCAGCGCCAGACTTCAGGGGACCAATCAGCCCCAGCATTTT. Translation: CSARLQGTNQPQHF.

The chain is built from TRBV11-3 and TRBJ2-3, with D possibly being TRBD1 or TRBD2 (5 bases each). Germline lookup yields CDR1 SGHNT and CDR2 YENEEA. The CDR3 covers 16 residues. The V gene lost 5 bases and the J gene lost 3 bases, with 18 bases spanning the gap. CDR3 sequence (DNA): TGTGCCAGCAGCCCTAGTACAGGACTTCTGACAGATACGCAGTATTTT. Encoded protein: CASSPSTGLLTDTQYF.

As regards this clonotype: At one end the junction does not follow the germline gene, possibly because of a read error. The V gene is TRBV28, the J gene TRBJ2-1; 9 bases are shared with TRBD1. CDR1 MDHEN and CDR2 SYDVKM come from the germline V gene. The CDR3 is 15 residues long. The CDR3 nucleotides are TGTGCCAGCAGCCCGGGACAGGGTCAATACAATGAGGAGTTCTTC. Translated: CASSPGQGQYNEEFF.

The table lists this clonotype with a few counts. The CDR3 loop reads CASSLGQGGRTEAFF. For the CDR3, the DNA is TGCGCCAGCAGCTTGGGGCAGGGGGGACGAACTGAAGCTTTCTTT. The V gene is TRBV5-1, the J gene TRBJ1-1; 7 bases are shared with TRBD1. This CDR3 spans 15 amino acids. V dropped 0 bases and J dropped 5; count of bases not matched to a gene: 7. Germline assignment: CDR1 SGHRS and CDR2 YFSETQ. Drawing the rest from reference TRBV5-1 and TRBJ1-1, the complete variable domain is KAGVTQTPRYLIKTRGQQVTLSCSPISGHRSVSWYQQTPGQGLQFLFEYFSETQRNKGNFPGRFSGRQFSNSRSEMNVSTLELGDSALYLCASSLGQGGRTEAFFGQGTRLTVV.